A single sample is the source of the 21 T cell receptor beta chains below, sequenced in a study of T cells after yellow fever vaccination. TCRdb processed the 5' RACE reads anew with MiXCR; each CDR3 protein has one entry. The sample records 250,000 to 300,000 distinct CDR3 sequences, 7.5% to 9.5% being singletons. The starting material was CD4+ T cells sorted from PBMCs, obtained 5 days after the yellow fever booster vaccination. The receptors were gathered from a man between 18 and 35 years old who received the YFV17D yellow fever vaccine.

This clonotype was found a few times. The gene calls are TRBV7-3 and TRBJ1-2, with D possibly being TRBD1 (5 bases). CDR3 length: 13 amino acids. The germline gives CDR1 SGHTA, CDR2 FQGTGA. Trimming took off 0 bases at V and 7 bases at J, with 9 bases between the two ends. The CDR3 reads CASSLTGDAGYTF. The CDR3, as DNA: TGTGCCAGCAGCTTAACAGGGGACGCTGGCTACACCTTC.

The J gene is TRBJ2-4, the V gene TRBV4-3, with TRBD1 matching 8 bases. The CDR3 is 15 amino acids. Germline CDR1 LGHNA, CDR2 YSLEER. V shed 1 base and J 3 bases; nucleotides not matched to a gene: 2. Written as DNA, the CDR3 is TGCGCCAGCAGCCAAGGAGGACAGGGCAAAAACATTCAGTACTTC. It specifies CASSQGGQGKNIQYF.

This clonotype turned up a few times. The chain has TRBV28 and TRBJ1-2, with D uncertain. Between the trimmed V and J ends, which lost 2 bases and 4 bases, there was a span of 11 bases. CDR1 MDHEN and CDR2 SYDVKM come from the germline V gene. The CDR3 is made up of 14 amino acids. For the CDR3, the DNA is TGTGCCAGCAGTTTAAGAGATCTGGGCTATGGCTACACCTTC. Translation: CASSLRDLGYGYTF.

This clonotype has a count of ten or more. The chain employs TRBV20-1 and TRBJ1-6, with TRBD1 matching 8 bases. Trimming took 4 bases from V and 5 from J; bases not matched to a gene: 4. This CDR3 has 14 amino acids. Germline V CDR1 and CDR2: DFQATT, SNEGSKA (reference sequence). The CDR3 DNA sequence: TGCAGTGCTACGGGGACAGGCGATAATTCACCCCTCCACTTT. This translates into CSATGTGDNSPLHF.

This clonotype was seen a handful of times. CDR3 in amino acids: CASSYNFGSYEQYF. The CDR3 coding sequence is TGTGCCAGCAGTTACAATTTCGGTTCCTACGAGCAGTACTTC. The chain uses TRBV6-5 and TRBJ2-7; no reliable D call. The germline CDR1 and CDR2 sequences are MNHEY and SVGAGI. The ends were cut back, 2 bases at V and 1 base at J, with 9 bases in the middle. The CDR3 has 14 residues.

In this sample, this clonotype turned up a few times. This rearrangement joins TRBV20-1 to TRBJ2-1; D tentatively reads TRBD1 or TRBD2 (5 bases each). The CDR3 contains 14 residues. Trimming took off 5 bases at V and 0 bases at J, with 11 bases between the two ends. Germline loops: CDR1 DFQATT, CDR2 SNEGSKA (reference sequence). CDR3 loop: CSARGAFSYNEQFF. The CDR3 DNA is TGCAGTGCTCGAGGGGCTTTCTCCTACAATGAGCAGTTCTTC.

In this sample, this clonotype turned up a few times. This chain uses TRBV7-3 with TRBJ2-1; weak D call: TRBD2 (7 bases). The CDR3 consists of 16 residues. Trimming cost V 1 base and J 4 bases, with 14 bases left between them. CDR1 and CDR2 from the germline V gene are SGHTA and FQGTGA. CDR3 coding DNA: TGTGCCAGCAGCTTAAATTCGGGGGGCGCTTACAATGAGCAGTTCTTC. This sequence encodes CASSLNSGGAYNEQFF.

The chain couples TRBV6-5 to TRBJ1-5; the D is unclear. CDR3 length: 16 amino acids. In germline, CDR1 is MNHEY, CDR2 SVGAGI. V gave up 3 bases and J gave up 2 bases, with 14 bases separating them. The CDR3 region has the DNA TGTGCCAGCAGTTATCGTGACCCGACGGGCAATCAGCCCCAGCATTTT. Protein: CASSYRDPTGNQPQHF.

In its sample, this clonotype was seen a few times. This sequence joins TRBV6-1 and TRBJ2-7, with D unresolved. This CDR3 is 13 amino acids long. V was shortened by 6 bases and J by 2 bases, with 11 bases between the two germline ends. The germline CDR1 and CDR2 sequences are MNHNS and SASEGT. The CDR3 loop is CASRGSAPYEQYV. The CDR3 coding sequence is TGTGCCAGCAGAGGCAGTGCACCCTACGAGCAGTACGTC.

This clonotype was seen only a few times. This chain connects TRBV28 to TRBJ2-6; D remains ambiguous. The V end was cut by 6 bases, the J end by 0 bases, with 9 bases between. The CDR3 runs 15 residues. Germline assignment: CDR1 MDHEN and CDR2 SYDVKM. As DNA, the CDR3 is TGTGCCAGCAGAGGTTACGGCTCTGGGGCCAACGTCCTGACTTTC. Its protein product is CASRGYGSGANVLTF.

This clonotype appeared a few times. The rearrangement uses TRBV9 and TRBJ2-2, with D possibly TRBD2 on 6 matching bases. The V end was cut by 3 bases, the J end by 2 bases, with 11 bases between. The CDR3 extends over 15 amino acids. Looked up from germline, CDR1 is SGDLS and CDR2 is YYNGEE. In DNA form, the CDR3 reads TGTGCCAGCAGCGGGGGGGTCCTCAACACCGGGGAGCTGTTTTTT. Encoded protein: CASSGGVLNTGELFF.

CDR3 bases: TGTGCCAGCAGCCTTGCAGGAAACTCTGGAAACACCATATATTTT. Amino acid sequence: CASSLAGNSGNTIYF. The rearrangement links TRBV2 to TRBJ1-3; D call uncertain. V lost 6 bases, J lost 0 bases, and 12 bases lay in between. The germline gives CDR1 SNHLY, CDR2 FYNNEI. CDR3 length: 15 residues.

The chain is built from TRBV5-1 and TRBJ2-5, with TRBD1 as a possible D gene (5 bases). Trimming took 1 base from V and 2 from J, leaving 15 bases between them. Germline V gene sequence: CDR1 SGHRS, CDR2 YFSETQ. This CDR3 spans 16 amino acids. The DNA for the CDR3 is TGCGCCAGCAGCTTGAATGGGTTGACAGTGCAAGAGACCCAGTACTTC. This translates into CASSLNGLTVQETQYF.

The chain recombines TRBV5-1 with TRBJ1-5, with D hard to call. The CDR3 length is 16 residues. CDR1 is SGHRS and CDR2 is YFSETQ in the germline V gene. V shed 0 bases and J shed 2 bases, with 12 bases lying between them. This chain's CDR3 is CASSLAGVGGNQPQHF. The CDR3 nucleotides are TGCGCCAGCAGCTTGGCCGGGGTGGGAGGCAATCAGCCCCAGCATTTT.

This clonotype was seen many times. V is TRBV28 and J is TRBJ1-3; no clear D. V was shortened by 4 bases and J by 3 bases, with 7 bases between the two germline ends. This CDR3 spans 13 amino acids. Germline V gives CDR1 MDHEN, CDR2 SYDVKM. CDR3 bases: TGTGCCAGCAGTTGGGGTCATGGAAACACCATATATTTT. It specifies CASSWGHGNTIYF. The full variable domain, its missing parts supplied by reference TRBV28 and TRBJ1-3, is DVKVTQSSRYLVKRTGEKVFLECVQDMDHENMFWYRQDPGLGLRLIYFSYDVKMKEKGDIPEGYSVSREKKERFSLILESASTNQTSMYLCASSWGHGNTIYFGEGSWLTVV.

The chain is built from TRBV4-3 and TRBJ2-2; D gene ambiguous. Germline loops: CDR1 LGHNA, CDR2 YSLEER. V was pared by 0 bases and J by 5 bases, with 19 bases between. The CDR3 extends over 18 amino acids. The CDR3 nucleotides are TGCGCCAGCAGCCAAGATATACGGGCACGGGCGAGGACCGGGGAGCTGTTTTTT. This codes for CASSQDIRARARTGELFF.

V usage is TRBV24-1 and J usage is TRBJ1-5; 7 bases match TRBD1. Trimming at V came to 0 bases and at J to 16 bases, leaving 5 bases not matched to a gene. The CDR3 length is 12 residues. In germline, CDR1 is KGHDR, CDR2 SFDVKD. CDR3 in DNA: TGTGCCACCAGTGATTTGCCAGGACAGGTACATTTT. Protein product: CATSDLPGQVHF.

This clonotype was seen at least ten times. The chain recombines TRBV7-2 with TRBJ2-7, with 7 bases matching TRBD1. V shed 2 bases and J 1 base; nucleotides not matched to a gene: 11. Germline V gene data show CDR1 as SGHTA and CDR2 as FQGNSA. This CDR3 spans 17 amino acids. CDR3 loop: CASSLSYSGTVSYEQYF. CDR3 bases: TGTGCCAGCAGCTTAAGTTACTCCGGGACAGTATCCTACGAGCAGTACTTC.

This clonotype was recorded at least ten times. The V and J genes are TRBV20-1 and TRBJ2-1, with TRBD2 matching 11 bases. The CDR3 contains 19 residues. Germline CDR1 DFQATT, CDR2 SNEGSKA (reference sequence). The trim removed 6 bases at V and 0 bases at J, leaving 16 bases unmatched. CDR3 region: CSASAALAGGRSSYNEQFF. The CDR3 DNA follows: TGCAGTGCCTCCGCAGCCCTAGCGGGGGGCCGGAGCTCCTACAATGAGCAGTTCTTC.

The gene calls are TRBV20-1 and TRBJ2-5; 7 nucleotides match TRBD2. The CDR3 loop spans 13 amino acids. With 5 bases clipped from V and 2 bases from J, the junction kept 5 bases outside the gene matches. Per germline, CDR1 DFQATT and CDR2 SNEGSKA (reference sequence). CDR3 DNA sequence: TGCAGTGCTTTAACCGGGGGGCAAGAGACCCAGTACTTC. Protein sequence: CSALTGGQETQYF.

Only a few counts were recorded for this clonotype. V gene TRBV24-1 combines with J gene TRBJ2-2; a weak D match, TRBD2 (5 bases). Germline V gives CDR1 KGHDR, CDR2 SFDVKD. This CDR3 region has 15 residues. With 3 bases removed from V and 3 bases from J, the gap between germline ends came to 10 bases. CDR3 sequence (DNA): TGTGCCACCAGTGATCCCCAGAGGGACACCGGGGAGCTGTTTTTT. It encodes CATSDPQRDTGELFF.